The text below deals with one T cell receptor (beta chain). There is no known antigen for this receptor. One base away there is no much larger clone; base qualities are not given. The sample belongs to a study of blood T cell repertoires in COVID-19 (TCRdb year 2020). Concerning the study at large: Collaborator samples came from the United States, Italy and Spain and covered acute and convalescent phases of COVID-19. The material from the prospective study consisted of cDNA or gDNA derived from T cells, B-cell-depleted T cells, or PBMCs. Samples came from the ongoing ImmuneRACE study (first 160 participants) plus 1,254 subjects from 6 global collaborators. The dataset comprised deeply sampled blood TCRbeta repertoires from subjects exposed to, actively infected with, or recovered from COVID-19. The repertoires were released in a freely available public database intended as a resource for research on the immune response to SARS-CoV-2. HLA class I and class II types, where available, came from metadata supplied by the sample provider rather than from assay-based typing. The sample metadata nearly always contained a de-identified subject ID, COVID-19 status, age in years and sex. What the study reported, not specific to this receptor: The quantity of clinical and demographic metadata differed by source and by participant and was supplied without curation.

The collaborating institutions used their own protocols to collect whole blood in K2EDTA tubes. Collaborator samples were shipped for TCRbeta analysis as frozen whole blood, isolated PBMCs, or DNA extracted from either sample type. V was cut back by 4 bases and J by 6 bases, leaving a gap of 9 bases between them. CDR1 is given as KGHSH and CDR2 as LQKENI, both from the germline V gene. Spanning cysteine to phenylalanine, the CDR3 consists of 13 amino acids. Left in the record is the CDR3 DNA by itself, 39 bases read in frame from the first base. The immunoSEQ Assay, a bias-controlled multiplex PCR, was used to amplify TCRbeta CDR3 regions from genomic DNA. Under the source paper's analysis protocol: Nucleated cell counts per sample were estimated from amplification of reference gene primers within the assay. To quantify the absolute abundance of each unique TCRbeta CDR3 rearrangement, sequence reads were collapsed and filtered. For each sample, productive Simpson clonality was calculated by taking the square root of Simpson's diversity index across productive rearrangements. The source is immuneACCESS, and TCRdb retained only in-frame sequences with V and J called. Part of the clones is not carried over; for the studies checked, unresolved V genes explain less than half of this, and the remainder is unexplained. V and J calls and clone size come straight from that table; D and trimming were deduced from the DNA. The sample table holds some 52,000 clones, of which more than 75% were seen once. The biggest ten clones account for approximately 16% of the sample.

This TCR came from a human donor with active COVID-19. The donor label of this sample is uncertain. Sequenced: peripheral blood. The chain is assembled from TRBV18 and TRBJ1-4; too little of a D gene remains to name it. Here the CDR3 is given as CASSQRIDEKLFF. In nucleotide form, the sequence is TGTGCCAGCTCACAGAGAATTGATGAAAAACTGTTTTTT.